The subject of this entry is one TCR beta chain. Its antigen is unidentified. These data originate in a study of STAT5B mutations in CD4+ large granular lymphocyte leukemia. Buffy coats from healthy blood donors served as controls. This table comes from immunoSEQ multiplex PCR, and its TCRdb copy is limited to in-frame clones, with some not included. The data show tens of thousands of clones, under 85% seen once. Whole-study findings and limits: Compared with healthy controls (2/35), patient top clones favored TRBV06 (8/27).

This CDR3 has 13 residues. V was pared by 4 bases and J by 8 bases, with 14 bases between. From germline, CDR1 is SQVTM and CDR2 ANQGSEA. Sequenced material: CD4+ T cells from blood buffy coats. The chain joins TRBV29-1 to TRBJ2-2; D unclear. The receptor's source is a human donor in good health. CDR3 amino acids: CSVGRRLAGELFF. In DNA form, the CDR3 reads TGCAGCGTTGGCCGCAGGTTGGCGGGGGAGCTGTTTTTT.